The text below deals with one TCR beta chain. This sample is drawn from a study of blood T cell repertoires in COVID-19. Study-wide background: Sites across the United States, Italy and Spain contributed samples from acute and convalescent COVID-19. T cells, B-cell-depleted T cells, or PBMCs provided the cDNA or gDNA that served as material.

Source study methods: Amplifying reference gene primers gave estimates of nucleated cell counts. Produced via immunoSEQ multiplex PCR; TCRdb's table is partial and in-frame only. Clonal size and the V and J genes are those of that table, whereas D and trimming came from the DNA. Of 150,000 or so clones in the sample, roughly 86% were seen once. Trimming took 1 base from V and 0 from J; bases not matched to a gene: 2. The CDR3 runs 18 residues. Germline V lookup: CDR1 MNHEY, CDR2 SVGEGT. Sequencing was carried out using peripheral blood. The clonotype comes from a human donor with acute or convalescent COVID-19. The donor label of this sample is uncertain. The gene calls are TRBV6-2 or TRBV6-3 and TRBJ2-3, with 15 bases identical to TRBD2. The CDR3 bases are TGTGCCAGCAGTTACTATGGACTAGCGGGGGGGAGCACAGATACGCAGTATTTT. Translated, it gives CASSYYGLAGGSTDTQYF.